A single sample is the source of the 27 T cell receptor beta chains below, sequenced in a study of graft-versus-host responses after intestinal transplantation. Using immunoSEQ multiplex PCR, the repertoire was profiled, and TCRdb retains in-frame clones only, with some absent. The profile shows tens of thousands of clones, 90% to 95% of them singletons. The sequencing used PBMCs, collected 524 days after transplant. The origin of the receptors is a human patient who received an intestinal transplant, so some T cells may come from the graft donor.

The rearrangement links TRBV2 to TRBJ1-4, with a weak D call TRBD1 (5 bases). V was cut by 3 bases and J by 0 bases, with 11 bases left in between. There are 16 residues in the CDR3. Germline V lookup: CDR1 SNHLY, CDR2 FYNNEI. The DNA of the CDR3 is TGTGCCAGCAGTGACAGGGCATACGCAACTAATGAAAAACTGTTTTTT. Amino acids: CASSDRAYATNEKLFF.

The V gene is TRBV7-2, the J gene TRBJ2-7, with 7 bases aligning to TRBD1. The junction had 3 bases not matched to a gene; V was cut back by 5 bases and J by 2 bases. The CDR3 covers 13 residues. The germline V gene has CDR1 SGHTA and CDR2 FQGNSA. CDR3: CASSRDRAYEQYF. As DNA, the CDR3 is TGTGCCAGCAGCCGGGACAGAGCCTACGAGCAGTACTTC.

CDR3 in amino acids: CASSLSSGRPNEQFF. In DNA, the CDR3 is TGTGCCAGCAGCTTAAGTAGCGGGAGGCCCAATGAGCAGTTCTTC. V gene TRBV7-8 combines with J gene TRBJ2-1; TRBD2 aligns across 10 bases. V gave up 2 bases and J gave up 6 bases; unmatched junction bases: 4. Germline V lookup: CDR1 SGHVS, CDR2 FQNEAQ. The CDR3 runs to 15 residues.

The J gene is TRBJ2-1, the V gene TRBV9; 10 nucleotides match TRBD2. In germline, CDR1 is SGDLS, CDR2 YYNGEE. CDR3 size: 15 residues. V lost 0 bases and J lost 9; bases outside the gene matches: 6. CDR3 residues: CASSVALAGVGEQFF. In DNA, the CDR3 is TGTGCCAGCAGCGTAGCCCTAGCGGGAGTGGGTGAGCAGTTCTTC.

V gene TRBV28 combines with J gene TRBJ1-2; perhaps TRBD1 as D (6 bases). Germline V gives CDR1 MDHEN, CDR2 SYDVKM. CDR3 size: 13 residues. V lost 3 bases and J 4 bases, leaving 9 bases between the germline ends. The CDR3 DNA is TGTGCCAGCAGTTTCCACAGGGCCTATGGCTACACCTTC. It yields the protein CASSFHRAYGYTF.

The V and J genes are TRBV6-5 and TRBJ1-5, with no clear D. Between the trimmed V and J ends, which lost 8 bases and 4 bases, there was a span of 12 bases. The CDR3 loop spans 13 amino acids. Looked up from germline, CDR1 is MNHEY and CDR2 is SVGAGI. DNA of the CDR3: TGTGCCAGCCTTAGCGCAGAAAATCAGCCCCAGCATTTT. Residues: CASLSAENQPQHF.

The chain is built from TRBV28 and TRBJ2-7; D call uncertain. CDR3 length: 13 amino acids. Germline-derived CDR1 and CDR2 are MDHEN and SYDVKM. The V and J ends lost 5 bases and 2 bases respectively, with 10 bases between them. CDR3 nucleotides: TGTGCCAGCAGTAGTCAGAAACCCTACGAGCAGTACTTC. Its protein is CASSSQKPYEQYF.

The gene calls are TRBV10-3 and TRBJ2-7; a possible D gene is TRBD1 (5 bases). The V end lost 4 bases, the J end lost 2 bases, and 9 bases lay between the germline ends. The CDR3 loop spans 13 amino acids. Germline loops: CDR1 ENHRY, CDR2 SYGVKD. The CDR3 is CAISGTPAYEQYF. The CDR3 DNA is TGTGCCATCAGTGGGACACCTGCCTACGAGCAGTACTTC.

This chain uses TRBV6-1 with TRBJ1-1; possible D gene TRBD1, 5 bases. CDR1 is MNHNS and CDR2 is SASEGT in the germline V gene. The CDR3 covers 15 residues. Between the trimmed V and J ends, which lost 6 bases and 5 bases, there was a span of 19 bases. The CDR3 reads CASRLDGGIMTEAFF. CDR3 sequence (DNA): TGTGCCAGCAGACTCGATGGGGGAATAATGACTGAAGCTTTCTTT.

This clone showed up just once. The V gene is TRBV5-1, the J gene TRBJ2-3; 7 bases line up with TRBD1. Germline assignment: CDR1 SGHRS and CDR2 YFSETQ. Trimming cost V 1 base and J 5 bases; bases outside gene matches: 4. This CDR3 is 14 amino acids long. The CDR3 loop is CASSLTGVGDTQYF. The CDR3 nucleotides are TGCGCCAGCAGCTTGACAGGGGTGGGAGATACGCAGTATTTT.

The chain carries TRBV10-3 and TRBJ1-2; 7 nucleotides align to TRBD1. Germline lookup yields CDR1 ENHRY and CDR2 SYGVKD. The V and J ends lost 8 bases and 0 bases, in that order; junction bases with no gene match: 12. The CDR3 covers 16 residues. For the CDR3, the DNA is TGTGCCATCGGGCCCCTTGGACAGGCTGCTAACTATGGCTACACCTTC. Its protein product is CAIGPLGQAANYGYTF.

The chain combines TRBV9 with TRBJ2-2, with D unresolved. Trimming took off 4 bases at V and 5 bases at J, with 3 bases between the two ends. The CDR3 length is 11 residues. Per germline, CDR1 SGDLS and CDR2 YYNGEE. The CDR3 bases are TGTGCCAGCAGCCTAACCGGGGAGCTGTTTTTT. Its translation: CASSLTGELFF.

The chain uses TRBV4-1 and TRBJ2-1, with TRBD1 matching over 8 bases. CDR3 size: 16 residues. The V segment lost 5 bases and the J segment 8 bases; nucleotides outside the gene matches: 14. Germline CDR1 reads MGHRA; CDR2 reads YSYEKL. CDR3 in DNA: TGCGCCAGCAGCTTACAAATCGGACAGGGCGATTATGAGCAGTTCTTC. It is translated as CASSLQIGQGDYEQFF.

This chain joins TRBV28 and TRBJ2-7, with TRBD1 identical over 10 bases. V dropped 3 bases and J dropped 2; count of bases not matched to a gene: 1. The CDR3 covers 14 residues. CDR1 and CDR2 (germline): MDHEN, SYDVKM. The CDR3 DNA reads as TGTGCCAGCAGTTTCGGGACAGGGGCCTACGAGCAGTACTTC. It specifies CASSFGTGAYEQYF. The whole variable domain, filled in from reference TRBV28 and TRBJ2-7, reads DVKVTQSSRYLVKRTGEKVFLECVQDMDHENMFWYRQDPGLGLRLIYFSYDVKMKEKGDIPEGYSVSREKKERFSLILESASTNQTSMYLCASSFGTGAYEQYFGPGTRLTVT.

V usage is TRBV5-1 and J usage is TRBJ2-3; 9 positions match TRBD2. There are 17 residues in the CDR3. V dropped 0 bases and J dropped 2; count of bases not matched to a gene: 7. Germline lookup yields CDR1 SGHRS and CDR2 YFSETQ. The CDR3 DNA is TGCGCCAGCAGCTTGGGACTAGCGGAAACTATCACAGATACGCAGTATTTT. This sequence encodes CASSLGLAETITDTQYF.

The chain carries TRBV7-3 and TRBJ2-7, with TRBD1 matching 9 bases. The CDR3 is made up of 15 amino acids. Trimming at V came to 5 bases and at J to 5 bases, leaving 10 bases not matched to a gene. The V gene's germline CDR1 is SGHTA and CDR2 FQGTGA. CDR3 region: CASSLNRGPLNEQYF. The CDR3 DNA is TGTGCCAGCAGCCTAAACAGGGGGCCGTTGAACGAGCAGTACTTC.

The chain combines TRBV19 with TRBJ1-1; 9 nucleotides align to TRBD1. The CDR3 sequence is 12 residues long. Trimming removed 9 bases from V and 10 bases from J; junction bases left unmatched: 9. Germline V gene data show CDR1 as LNHDA and CDR2 as SQIVND (reference sequence). CDR3 loop: CASKQGAQGAFF. CDR3 coding DNA: TGTGCCAGCAAACAGGGGGCGCAGGGAGCTTTCTTT.

In the case of this clone: Other DNA variants within this sample encode the same CDR3. V gene TRBV5-6 combines with J gene TRBJ2-5; maybe TRBD2 (5 bases). This CDR3 comprises 13 residues. The V and J ends lost 0 bases and 4 bases respectively, with 7 bases between them. Germline V gene lookup returns CDR1 SGHDT and CDR2 YYEEEE. CDR3 nucleotide sequence: TGTGCCAGCAGCTTGGCGGGAATAGAGACCCAGTACTTC. Amino acid sequence: CASSLAGIETQYF.

This clone was counted only a few times. The CDR3 nucleotides are TGTGCCAGCAGCTCAGCCCCTACTACTAGCGGGATCGTCTACGAGCAGTACTTC. Its translation is CASSSAPTTSGIVYEQYF. This chain links TRBV7-6 with TRBJ2-7, with TRBD2 matching over 10 bases. The CDR3 consists of 18 residues. Germline V lookup: CDR1 SGHVS, CDR2 FNYEAQ. Unmatched junction bases numbered 15, after V lost 4 bases and J lost 3 bases.

This rearrangement joins TRBV5-1 to TRBJ2-5; D is uncertain. The J call could be wrong; TRBJ2-7 is a better fit for the DNA end. The germline CDR1 and CDR2 sequences are SGHRS and YFSETQ. This CDR3 spans 16 amino acids. CDR3 protein: CASSLDAARSSYEQYF. CDR3 in DNA: TGCGCCAGCAGCTTGGATGCGGCGAGGAGCTCCTACGAGCAGTACTTC.

This sequence joins TRBV27 and TRBJ2-1; 7 positions agree with TRBD1. Looked up from germline, CDR1 is MNHEY and CDR2 is SMNVEV (reference sequence). The CDR3 runs to 16 residues. V gave up 5 bases and J gave up 3 bases; unmatched junction bases: 10. The CDR3 sequence is CASSPPDRPNYNEQFF. In DNA form, the CDR3 reads TGTGCCAGCAGTCCCCCGGACAGGCCTAACTACAATGAGCAGTTCTTC.

The chain joins TRBV19 to TRBJ2-5, with 10 positions matching TRBD2. The germline CDR1 and CDR2 sequences are LNHDA and SQIVND (reference sequence). This CDR3 is built from 15 residues. The V gene end was trimmed by 5 bases and the J gene end by 4 bases; junction bases not matched to a gene: 7. The CDR3 DNA reads as TGTGCCAGTAGTCCCAGACTAGCGGGCCCAGAGACCCAGTACTTC. Encoded protein: CASSPRLAGPETQYF.

The V call is TRBV28, the J call TRBJ2-5, with 7 bases identical to TRBD2. The CDR3 loop spans 12 amino acids. V lost 3 bases to trimming and J lost 7 bases; unmatched junction nucleotides: 2. Germline V gene data show CDR1 as MDHEN and CDR2 as SYDVKM. DNA of the CDR3: TGTGCCAGCAGTTTGGGGGAGGGGACCCAGTACTTC. It translates to CASSLGEGTQYF.

The chain has TRBV19 and TRBJ1-1; D gene uncertain. Germline V gene lookup returns CDR1 LNHDA and CDR2 SQIVND (reference sequence). The CDR3 contains 14 residues. V was trimmed by 3 bases and J by 0 bases, leaving 8 bases between them. As DNA, the CDR3 is TGTGCCAGTAGTATGAAGACGGTGAACACTGAAGCTTTCTTT. This encodes CASSMKTVNTEAFF.

This clone occurred once. The chain couples TRBV10-3 to TRBJ2-3; D is perhaps TRBD2 (6 bases). With 7 bases removed from V and 4 bases from J, the gap between germline ends came to 21 bases. Germline V gives CDR1 ENHRY, CDR2 SYGVKD. This CDR3 region has 16 residues. The CDR3 DNA sequence: TGTGCCATCACCCCTTTCGGCGGGACTGCGGCAGATACGCAGTATTTT. It is translated as CAITPFGGTAADTQYF.

The rearrangement uses TRBV18 and TRBJ2-1, with no clear D. The CDR3 covers 16 residues. The V gene's germline CDR1 is KGHSH and CDR2 LQKENI. V lost 0 bases, J lost 8 bases, and 17 bases lay in between. The CDR3 DNA is TGTGCCAGCTCACCACCGGCAAGGTTTCATAGGGATGAGCAGTTCTTC. Its protein is CASSPPARFHRDEQFF.

This clone was counted between two and nine times. V and J are TRBV4-1 and TRBJ2-3, with 13 bases matching TRBD2. Germline V lookup: CDR1 MGHRA, CDR2 YSYEKL. The CDR3 totals 14 residues. The V and J ends lost 5 bases and 6 bases, in that order; junction bases with no gene match: 2. The CDR3 DNA reads as TGCGCCAGCAGCTCGACTAGCGGGAGGGATACGCAGTATTTT. Amino acids: CASSSTSGRDTQYF.